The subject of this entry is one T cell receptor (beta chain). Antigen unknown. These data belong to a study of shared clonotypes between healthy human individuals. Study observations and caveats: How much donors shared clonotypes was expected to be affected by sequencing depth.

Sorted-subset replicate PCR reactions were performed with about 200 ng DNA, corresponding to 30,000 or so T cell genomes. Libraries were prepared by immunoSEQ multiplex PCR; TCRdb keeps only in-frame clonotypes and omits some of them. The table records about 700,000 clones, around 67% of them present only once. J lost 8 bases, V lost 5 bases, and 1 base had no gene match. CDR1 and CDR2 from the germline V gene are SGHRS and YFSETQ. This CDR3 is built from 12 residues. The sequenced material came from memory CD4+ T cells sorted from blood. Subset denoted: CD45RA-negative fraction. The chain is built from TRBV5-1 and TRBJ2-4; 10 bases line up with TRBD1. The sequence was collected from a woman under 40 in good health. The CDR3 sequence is CASRDRGDIQYF. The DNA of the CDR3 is TGCGCCAGCAGGGACAGGGGGGACATTCAGTACTTC.